The 25 T cell receptor beta chains given below trace back to one sample, sequenced in a study of memory CD4+ T cells and cytomegalovirus serostatus. Sequencing was performed with immunoSEQ multiplex PCR; in TCRdb, only in-frame clones are kept and a portion is missing. Among tens of thousands of clones, around three quarters were seen once, and the ten largest hold over 2%. Single viable CD3+CD4+CD8-CD45RO+ cells were sorted as the memory CD4+ T cells. Sequencing used memory CD4+ T cells from blood. The receptors originated from an adult in good health and CMV-seropositive.

This chain joins TRBV30 and TRBJ1-2; maybe TRBD1 (6 bases). The CDR3 is made up of 14 amino acids. Looked up from germline, CDR1 is GTSNPN and CDR2 is SVGIG (reference sequence). The V and J ends lost 5 bases and 4 bases respectively, with 17 bases between them. The CDR3 sequence is CAWRRPGGGYGYTF. The CDR3 DNA is TGTGCCTGGCGTAGGCCCGGGGGCGGCTATGGCTACACCTTC.

The chain couples TRBV7-9 to TRBJ2-1; D remains ambiguous. This CDR3 comprises 13 residues. The germline CDR1 and CDR2 sequences are SEHNR and FQNEAQ (reference sequence). Between the trimmed V and J ends, which lost 1 base and 7 bases, there was a span of 8 bases. This CDR3 reads CASSLGLANEQFF. CDR3 sequence (DNA): TGTGCCAGCAGCTTAGGGTTGGCGAATGAGCAGTTCTTC.

The chain carries TRBV7-6 and TRBJ2-1; the D gene is possibly TRBD1 (6 bases). The CDR3 contains 13 residues. Germline CDR1 SGHVS, CDR2 FNYEAQ. V was cut by 1 base and J by 12 bases, with 13 bases left in between. The DNA of the CDR3 is TGTGCCAGCAGCTTAGGGGCATTGGGGGCGCAGTTCTTC. It encodes CASSLGALGAQFF.

The chain links TRBV6-6 to TRBJ1-3, with D possibly TRBD1 on 5 matching bases. The CDR3 sequence is 13 residues long. CDR1 and CDR2 from the germline V gene are MNHNY and SVGAGI (reference sequence). Trimming removed 5 bases from V and 2 bases from J, with 7 bases in between. Written as DNA, the CDR3 is TGTGCCAGCAGTAGGGGAACTGGAAACACCATATATTTT. It yields the protein CASSRGTGNTIYF.

The gene calls are TRBV18 and TRBJ2-2; D gene unclear. From germline, CDR1 is KGHSH and CDR2 LQKENI. This CDR3 spans 13 amino acids. Deletions cut 2 bases from V and 8 bases from J, with 9 bases between. The CDR3 DNA reads TGTGCCAGCTCACCATTGCCCGTTGGGGAGCTGTTTTTT. Protein product: CASSPLPVGELFF.

This clone was detected only a few times. The CDR3: CASSPQGSAKNIQYF. The DNA for the CDR3 is TGTGCCAGCAGCCCACAGGGGTCCGCCAAAAACATTCAGTACTTC. The V call is TRBV7-8, the J call TRBJ2-4; 7 positions agree with TRBD1. The J segment lost 1 base and the V segment lost 5 bases, leaving 5 bases of the junction unmatched. This CDR3 is 15 amino acids long. Germline CDR1 and CDR2: SGHVS and FQNEAQ.

The chain combines TRBV7-2 with TRBJ2-5; D possibly uses TRBD1 or TRBD2 (5 bases each). The germline CDR1 and CDR2 sequences are SGHTA and FQGNSA. The CDR3 consists of 14 residues. Trimming took 1 base from V and 6 from J, leaving 12 bases between them. In DNA form, the CDR3 reads TGTGCCAGCAGCTTAGATGGGACGTCGAAGACCCAGTACTTC. Encoded protein: CASSLDGTSKTQYF.

The chain has TRBV7-8 and TRBJ2-7, with D uncertain. This CDR3 is 12 amino acids long. Trimming removed 6 bases at V and 5 bases at J, with 11 bases between. The germline V gene has CDR1 SGHVS and CDR2 FQNEAQ. CDR3 residues: CASRGGVNEQYV. The CDR3, as DNA: TGTGCCAGCAGGGGTGGGGTAAACGAGCAGTACGTC.

CDR3 in amino acids: CASSLGLGYQETQYF. The CDR3 DNA sequence: TGTGCCAGCAGCTTAGGTTTGGGCTACCAAGAGACCCAGTACTTC. The V and J genes are TRBV7-9 and TRBJ2-5; D remains ambiguous. V gave up 1 base and J gave up 0 bases, with 9 bases separating them. This CDR3 is built from 15 residues. Per the germline V gene, CDR1 is SEHNR and CDR2 is FQNEAQ (reference sequence).

This clone appeared a few times. The V call is TRBV29-1, the J call TRBJ1-2; 7 positions agree with TRBD1. Trimming removed 3 bases from V and 4 bases from J; junction bases left unmatched: 2. From germline, CDR1 is SQVTM and CDR2 ANQGSEA. This CDR3 contains 12 residues. The CDR3 is CSVEDRPYGYTF. The CDR3 DNA sequence: TGCAGCGTTGAGGACAGGCCCTATGGCTACACCTTC.

The table lists this clone with a count of one. The chain recombines TRBV11-2 with TRBJ2-1; 11 bases match TRBD2. The ends lost 2 bases at V and 1 base at J; junction bases unmatched: 7. This CDR3 spans 18 amino acids. Per germline, CDR1 SGHAT and CDR2 FQNNGV. DNA of the CDR3: TGTGCCAGCAGCTTAAGGGGTCTAGCGGGAGGTTCCTACAATGAGCAGTTCTTC. The encoded protein is CASSLRGLAGGSYNEQFF.

This rearrangement joins TRBV27 to TRBJ1-5, with a possible D match to TRBD1 (6 bases). V was pared by 5 bases and J by 1 base, with 9 bases between. Germline V CDR1 and CDR2: MNHEY, SMNVEV (reference sequence). This CDR3 contains 14 residues. The CDR3: CASSPGVSNQPQHF. In DNA form, the CDR3 reads TGTGCCAGCAGTCCAGGGGTGAGCAATCAGCCCCAGCATTTT.

The chain is built from TRBV6-6 and TRBJ1-5; D remains unclear. Germline lookup yields CDR1 MNHNY and CDR2 SVGAGI (reference sequence). Deletions cut 8 bases from V and 5 bases from J, with 7 bases between. The CDR3 covers 11 residues. The CDR3 nucleotides are TGTGCCAGCGGGCGGGATCAGCCCCAGCATTTT. This gives the protein CASGRDQPQHF.

The chain joins TRBV10-2 to TRBJ2-7; D tentatively fits TRBD1 or TRBD2 (6 bases each). The germline V and J ends were trimmed by 4 bases and 2 bases, with 12 bases remaining between them. CDR3 length: 14 amino acids. CDR1 and CDR2 (germline): WSHSY, SAAADI. The CDR3 region is CASSGGRGPYEQYV. The CDR3 bases are TGCGCCAGCAGTGGGGGGCGGGGCCCCTACGAGCAGTACGTC.

The gene calls are TRBV11-3 and TRBJ2-1, with D possibly being TRBD1 or TRBD2 (6 bases each). Germline assignment: CDR1 SGHNT and CDR2 YENEEA. Trimming shortened V by 5 bases and J by 15 bases, and 20 bases separated the two germline ends. This CDR3 region has 13 residues. CDR3 DNA: TGTGCCAGCAGCCGCGGAGAGGGGGGACTGGCGTTCTTC. The encoded protein is CASSRGEGGLAFF.

The chain employs TRBV10-3 and TRBJ2-3; weak D call: TRBD2 (5 bases). Trimming shortened V by 6 bases and J by 5 bases, and 12 bases separated the two germline ends. Germline V gives CDR1 ENHRY, CDR2 SYGVKD. The CDR3 consists of 13 residues. Here the CDR3 DNA reads TGTGCCATCAGGGGAGAGAGCCGAGATACGCAGTATTTT. It encodes CAIRGESRDTQYF.

The chain has TRBV7-2 and TRBJ1-2; 8 bases line up with TRBD1. J lost 7 bases, V lost 5 bases, and 12 bases had no gene match. Germline CDR1 and CDR2: SGHTA and FQGNSA. The CDR3 spans 15 residues. The CDR3 DNA reads as TGTGCCAGCAGCCTCCTGACCCCAGGGGGCGCTGGCTACACCTTC. This sequence encodes CASSLLTPGGAGYTF. The full variable domain, in which reference TRBV7-2 and TRBJ1-2 provide the parts outside the CDR3, is GAGVSQSPSNKVTEKGKDVELRCDPISGHTALYWYRQSLGQGLEFLIYFQGNSAPDKSGLPSDRFSAERTGGSVSTLTIQRTQQEDSAVYLCASSLLTPGGAGYTFGSGTRLTVV.

CDR3 DNA sequence: TGTGCCAGCAGCTTCGACGACAGGCTGAGGGTCTACGAGCAGTACTTC. This codes for CASSFDDRLRVYEQYF. The chain is built from TRBV11-1 and TRBJ2-7; TRBD1 might be the D (6 bases). Germline loops: CDR1 SGHAT, CDR2 FQDESV (reference sequence). The CDR3 is made up of 16 amino acids. The V gene lost 3 bases and the J gene lost 3 bases, with 18 bases spanning the gap. Full variable domain (missing parts from reference TRBV11-1 and TRBJ2-7): EAEVAQSPRYKITEKSQAVAFWCDPISGHATLYWYRQILGQGPELLVQFQDESVVDDSQLPKDRFSAERLKGVDSTLKIQPAELGDSAMYLCASSFDDRLRVYEQYFGPGTRLTVT.

In its sample, this clone was seen a few times. J is TRBJ2-1 and V is TRBV7-9, with unresolved D. From germline, CDR1 is SEHNR and CDR2 FQNEAQ (reference sequence). The ends were cut back, 7 bases at V and 9 bases at J, with 10 bases in the middle. The CDR3 loop spans 11 amino acids. DNA of the CDR3: TGTGCCAGCAACGAATCGGGTGAGCAGTTCTTC. It translates to CASNESGEQFF.

This clone was recorded a few times. This chain joins TRBV7-2 and TRBJ1-5, with 9 bases matching TRBD1. The ends lost 4 bases at V and 0 bases at J; junction bases unmatched: 7. The length of the CDR3 is 17 residues. The germline CDR1 and CDR2 sequences are SGHTA and FQGNSA. The CDR3 protein is CASSSRGTGNSNQPQHF. CDR3 DNA: TGTGCCAGCAGCTCGAGAGGGACAGGGAATAGCAATCAGCCCCAGCATTTT.

The chain couples TRBV11-3 to TRBJ2-1; possible D gene TRBD2, 6 bases. From germline, CDR1 is SGHNT and CDR2 YENEEA. Trimming removed 0 bases from V and 1 base from J, with 13 bases in between. The length of the CDR3 is 17 residues. The CDR3 DNA sequence: TGTGCCAGCAGCTTAGATCTGGGAGGCAGTTCCTACAATGAGCAGTTCTTC. Translating gives CASSLDLGGSSYNEQFF.

This clone has more than one count but fewer than ten. The rearrangement links TRBV7-3 to TRBJ2-3; 12 bases are shared with TRBD2. With V trimmed by 4 bases and J by 1 base, 0 bases remained unmatched. This CDR3 is 15 amino acids long. Germline assignment: CDR1 SGHTA and CDR2 FQGTGA. The CDR3 loop is CASSSSGRGTDTQYF. CDR3 bases: TGTGCCAGCAGCTCTAGCGGGAGGGGCACAGATACGCAGTATTTT.

The sample holds one count of this clone. This chain joins TRBV30 and TRBJ1-5; 7 bases map to TRBD1. The V gene end was trimmed by 3 bases and the J gene end by 8 bases; junction bases not matched to a gene: 4. The CDR3 has 12 amino acids. CDR1 GTSNPN and CDR2 SVGIG come from the germline V gene (reference sequence). This CDR3 is CAWRTGKEPQHF. CDR3 sequence (DNA): TGTGCCTGGAGGACAGGGAAGGAGCCCCAGCATTTT. The full variable domain, with the rest looked up from reference TRBV30 and TRBJ1-5, is SQTIHQWPATLVQPVGSPLSLECTVEGTSNPNLYWYRQAAGRGLQLLFYSVGIGQISSEVPQNLSASRPQDRQFILSSKKLLLSDSGFYLCAWRTGKEPQHFGDGTRLSIL.

This clone was seen a few times. The rearrangement links TRBV9 to TRBJ1-1, with 9 bases matching TRBD1. The germline gives CDR1 SGDLS, CDR2 YYNGEE. The CDR3 sequence is 16 residues long. V dropped 2 bases and J dropped 10; count of bases not matched to a gene: 15. In nucleotides, the CDR3 is TGTGCCAGCAGCGTCAATGCCCTACAGGGGGCACAATCAGCTTTCTTT. Protein: CASSVNALQGAQSAFF.

V usage is TRBV28 and J usage is TRBJ2-5, with 8 bases identical to TRBD2. The CDR3 spans 17 residues. V was clipped by 6 bases and J by 8 bases; unmatched bases: 20. Germline V CDR1 and CDR2: MDHEN, SYDVKM. Here the CDR3 reads CASSRFRTEGRGGTQYF. The DNA for the CDR3 is TGTGCCAGCAGCCGATTTCGTACAGAGGGCCGGGGGGGTACCCAGTACTTC.